The text below deals with one T cell receptor (beta chain). What it binds is unknown. The sample's time point: healthy volunteer bleed at 6 weeks. Unseparated into fractions, whole blood served as the source from which total RNA was extracted. This entry is derived from a study of human T cells and chemical hapten exposure. Background on the study: Largely, small differences in pooled library volume made per-sample TCR yields vary.

Regarding the study as a whole: After DPC sensitization, TCRs above 1 in 1000 frequency showed no change.

Germline CDR1 SGHVS, CDR2 FQNEAQ. There are 16 residues in the CDR3. V shed 1 base and J shed 2 bases, with 14 bases lying between them. Each cDNA molecule in the library carried unique molecular identifiers. Under the authors' procedure: Counts of TCRs in each sample centred on a median of around 96,000 and extended from approximately 20,000 to 700,000. Using its own MiXCR run on the RACE reads, TCRdb lists one record per CDR3 protein. The V and J calls and clone size are TCRdb's, not the authors'. Of fewer than 85,000 distinct CDR3 sequences in the sample, around 8.7% were seen once. This rearrangement joins TRBV7-8 to TRBJ1-2; TRBD1 is a possible D gene (5 bases). The origin of this receptor is a male donor in good health. Some clones in this sample may be carry-over from other donors' samples. The sequencing sample was made of whole blood. This CDR3 is CASSLEPGPLNYGYTF. Here the CDR3 DNA reads TGTGCCAGCAGCTTAGAGCCAGGGCCCCTGAACTATGGCTACACCTTC. The full variable domain, its missing parts supplied by reference TRBV7-8 and TRBJ1-2, is GAGVSQSPRYKVAKRGQDVALRCDPISGHVSLFWYQQALGQGPEFLTYFQNEAQLDKSGLPSDRFFAERPEGSVSTLKIQRTQQEDSAVYLCASSLEPGPLNYGYTFGSGTRLTVV.